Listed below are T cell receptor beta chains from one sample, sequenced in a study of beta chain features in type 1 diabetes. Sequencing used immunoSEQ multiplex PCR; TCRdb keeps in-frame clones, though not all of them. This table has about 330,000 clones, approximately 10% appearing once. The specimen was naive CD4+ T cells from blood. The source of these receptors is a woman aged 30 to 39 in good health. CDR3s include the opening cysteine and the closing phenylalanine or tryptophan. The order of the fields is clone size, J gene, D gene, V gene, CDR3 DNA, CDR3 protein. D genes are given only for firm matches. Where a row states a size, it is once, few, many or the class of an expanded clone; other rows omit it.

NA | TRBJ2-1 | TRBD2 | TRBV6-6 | TGTGCCAGCAGTTACGGGCTAGCGGGAGTGGATGAGCAGTTCTTC | CASSYGLAGVDEQFF
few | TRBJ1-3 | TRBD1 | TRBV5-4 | TGTGCCAGCGCGGAGGGGGCGGGTGGAAACACCATATATTTT | CASAEGAGGNTIYF
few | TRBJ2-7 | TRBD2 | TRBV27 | TGTGCCAGCAGTTTCCTAGCGGGAGTCCGAGAGCAGTACTTC | CASSFLAGVREQYF
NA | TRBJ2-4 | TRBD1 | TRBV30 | TGTGCCTGGAGTTGGGGGACAGGGGGGACCAAAAACATTCAGTACTTC | CAWSWGTGGTKNIQYF
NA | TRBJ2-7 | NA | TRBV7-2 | TGTGCCAGCAGCTTAGAATGGACTACATCCTACGAGCAGTACTTC | CASSLEWTTSYEQYF
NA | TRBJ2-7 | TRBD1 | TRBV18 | TGTGCCAGCTCACTGAGCGCAGGGGACAGTCCCTACGAGCAGTACTTC | CASSLSAGDSPYEQYF
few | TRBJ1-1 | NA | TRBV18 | TGTGCCAGCTCACCACTTGAGGGACAGAACACTGAAGCTTTCTTT | CASSPLEGQNTEAFF
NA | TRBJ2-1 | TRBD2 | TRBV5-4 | TGTGCCAGCAGCTCACCCGGGGCTAGCGGGATTGAGCAGTTCTTC | CASSSPGASGIEQFF
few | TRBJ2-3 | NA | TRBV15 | TGTGCCACCGCCGGGGTCGCGGCGCAGTATTTT | CATAGVAAQYF
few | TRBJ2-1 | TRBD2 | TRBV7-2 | TGTGCCAGCAGCTTAACGCCTAGCGGCAATGAGCAGTTCTTC | CASSLTPSGNEQFF
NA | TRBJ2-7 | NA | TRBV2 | TGTGCCAGCAGTGAACAGGGTGGGGACGAGCAGTACTTC | CASSEQGGDEQYF
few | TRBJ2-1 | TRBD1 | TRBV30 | TGTGCCTGGAGCATAACCCCAGGTCGGGACAGGGGGCCATACAATGAGCAGTTCTTC | CAWSITPGRDRGPYNEQFF
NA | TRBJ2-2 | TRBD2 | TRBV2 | TGTGCCGGGGGACTAGCGGAGAACACCGGGGAGCTGTTTTTT | CAGGLAENTGELFF
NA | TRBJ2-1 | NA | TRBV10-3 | TGTGCCATCAGTGAGCGGTTCAACTACAATGAGCAGTTCTTC | CAISERFNYNEQFF
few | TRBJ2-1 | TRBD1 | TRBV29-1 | TGCAGCGTCCGACAGGGGGCGGCCTCGCGGAATGAGCAGTTCTTC | CSVRQGAASRNEQFF
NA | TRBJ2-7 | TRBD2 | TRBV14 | TGTGCCAGCAGCCTTCGGACTAGCGGAGCTGCCCGGGGGTACGAGCAGTACTTC | CASSLRTSGAARGYEQYF
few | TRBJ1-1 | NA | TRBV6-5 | TGTGCCAGCGGGCGCAGGAACACTGAAGCTTTCTTT | CASGRRNTEAFF
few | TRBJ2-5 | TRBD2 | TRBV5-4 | TGTGCCAGCAGCTTGGAAGCGGGACTCAAAGAGACCCAGTACTTC | CASSLEAGLKETQYF
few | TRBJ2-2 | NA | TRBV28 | TGTGCCAGCACTGAGGGCGGGGAGCTGTTTTTT | CASTEGGELFF
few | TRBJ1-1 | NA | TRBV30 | TGTGCCTGGAGTGGAAGGGGAATCACTGAAGCTTTCTTT | CAWSGRGITEAFF
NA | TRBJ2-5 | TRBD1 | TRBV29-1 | TGCAGCGCCCCGGACAGGGGAGAAACGACCCAGTACTTC | CSAPDRGETTQYF
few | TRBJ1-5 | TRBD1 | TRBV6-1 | TGTGCCAGCAAGTTAATGACAGGGGGTGGGCAGCCCCAGCATTTT | CASKLMTGGGQPQHF
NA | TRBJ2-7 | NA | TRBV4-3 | TGCGCCAGCAGCCAACAGCGGCTGAGCTCCTACGAGCAGTACTTC | CASSQQRLSSYEQYF
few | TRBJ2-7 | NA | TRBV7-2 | TGTGCCAGCAGCCCCGCTGGGGCCCTAACCTACGAGCAGTACTTC | CASSPAGALTYEQYF
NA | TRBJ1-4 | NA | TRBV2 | TGTGCCTCCCGGACTCTACGAACTAATGAAAAACTGTTTTTT | CASRTLRTNEKLFF